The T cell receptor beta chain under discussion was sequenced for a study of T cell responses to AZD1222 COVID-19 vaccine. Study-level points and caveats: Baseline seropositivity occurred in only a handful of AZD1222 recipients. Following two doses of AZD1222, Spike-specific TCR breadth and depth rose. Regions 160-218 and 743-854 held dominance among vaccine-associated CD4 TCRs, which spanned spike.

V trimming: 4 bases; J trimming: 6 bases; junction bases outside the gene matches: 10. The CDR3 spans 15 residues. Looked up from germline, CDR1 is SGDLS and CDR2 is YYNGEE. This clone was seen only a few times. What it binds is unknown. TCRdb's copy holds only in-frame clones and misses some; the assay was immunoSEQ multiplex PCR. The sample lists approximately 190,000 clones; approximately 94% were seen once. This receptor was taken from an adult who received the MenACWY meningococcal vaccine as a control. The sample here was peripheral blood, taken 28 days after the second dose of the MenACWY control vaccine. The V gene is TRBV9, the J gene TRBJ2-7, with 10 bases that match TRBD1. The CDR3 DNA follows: TGTGCCAGCAGCCGCTCAGGGACAGGGGAGACCGAGCAGTACTTC. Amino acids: CASSRSGTGETEQYF.